This T cell receptor beta chain is from a study of technical replicates of blood from a few donors. Sequenced by immunoSEQ multiplex PCR; TCRdb stores in-frame clones only, minus some. The sample lists fewer than 85,000 clones, about 94% occurring once. V was pared by 5 bases and J by 5 bases, with 7 bases of the junction left unmatched. In germline, CDR1 is SQVTM, CDR2 ANQGSEA. The CDR3 runs to 14 residues. What was sequenced was T cells isolated from PBMCs. The rearrangement joins TRBV29-1 to TRBJ2-1; TRBD2 agrees at 9 bases. The clonotype comes from a human donor in good health. The CDR3 DNA reads as TGCAGCGTTCTGACAGGACTAGCGAACAATGAGCAGTTCTTC. It encodes CSVLTGLANNEQFF.